The entry below gives a single T cell receptor (beta chain) sequence along with its context. The target antigen is unknown. The entry originates in a study of cytomegalovirus exposure and HLA in healthy donors. Study results and caveats: Further analysis, carried out later, found HLA-associated TCR beta chains more clonally expanded than equally common other chains. There were a few CMV-associated chains whose specificity for CMV antigens was confirmed in vitro.

The PCR used 60 Vbeta and 13 Jbeta primers. Profiling relied on immunoSEQ multiplex PCR, and the TCRdb table lists in-frame clones only, not all of them. The sample lists some 130,000 clones, less than 85% seen once, with approximately 2.3% in the top ten. The length of the CDR3 is 16 residues. V lost 2 bases to trimming and J lost 0 bases; unmatched junction nucleotides: 5. The V gene's germline CDR1 is SGHDT and CDR2 YYEEEE. The sequence was obtained from a woman aged 60-75 years in good health and CMV-seropositive. Sequences were obtained from PBMCs. The chain recombines TRBV5-6 with TRBJ2-1; TRBD2 aligns across 7 bases. In DNA, the CDR3 is TGTGCCAGCAGCTTTGGCGGGGGTAGCTCCTACAATGAGCAGTTCTTC. It encodes CASSFGGGSSYNEQFF.